This is a list of T cell receptor beta chains from one sample in a study of identical twins. TCRdb itself ran the 5' RACE reads through MiXCR, one entry per CDR3 protein. The sample comprises approximately 700,000 distinct CDR3 sequences, 6.1% of which are singletons, and roughly 1.8% rests with the top ten. The sequenced sample was naive T cells sorted from blood. The receptors were sampled from a man younger than 30 in good health. The conserved cysteine and the conserved F or W are not part of the CDR3 here. The size field is filled for only some rows; it gives once, few, many or a size class.

v_call: TRBV7-6
clone_size: few
cdr3_aa: ASKQGANTGELF

v_call: TRBV29-1
clone_size: many
cdr3_aa: SVAPRLAKNIQY

v_call: TRBV12-3/TRBV12-4
clone_size: -
cdr3_aa: ASSFSYRENTGELF

v_call: TRBV5-6
clone_size: -
cdr3_aa: ASSLGRTRC

v_call: TRBV29-1
clone_size: -
cdr3_aa: SVVGAPNYGYT

v_call: TRBV19
clone_size: -
cdr3_aa: ASSINGPASIEQF

v_call: TRBV24-1
clone_size: many
cdr3_aa: ATSVPSEAEQF

v_call: TRBV28
clone_size: many
cdr3_aa: ASSSPTSGSYEQY

v_call: TRBV7-2
clone_size: -
cdr3_aa: ASSSGSDNTGELF

v_call: TRBV6-1
clone_size: few
cdr3_aa: ASSLFRSTGSNQPQH

v_call: TRBV20-1
clone_size: many
cdr3_aa: SASVPSYEQY

v_call: TRBV4-2
clone_size: few
cdr3_aa: ASSPKQSSYFQETQY

v_call: TRBV20-1
clone_size: many
cdr3_aa: SARDYKGRPDGYT

v_call: TRBV27
clone_size: many
cdr3_aa: ASIYEQY

v_call: TRBV19
clone_size: -
cdr3_aa: ASSSIAGETQY

v_call: TRBV12-3/TRBV12-4
clone_size: many
cdr3_aa: ASSLGTASTDTQY

v_call: TRBV20-1
clone_size: few
cdr3_aa: SARDFQGYNEQF

v_call: TRBV12-3/TRBV12-4
clone_size: many
cdr3_aa: ASSVPPAPYEQY

v_call: TRBV27
clone_size: few
cdr3_aa: ASSYGTGSYNEQF

v_call: TRBV5-1
clone_size: -
cdr3_aa: ASSLFQGPGTDTQY

v_call: TRBV20-1
clone_size: many
cdr3_aa: SARGRQYTGELF

v_call: TRBV20-1
clone_size: many
cdr3_aa: SARDPSVSTDTQY

v_call: TRBV27
clone_size: few
cdr3_aa: ASSLGNFYEQY

v_call: TRBV7-9
clone_size: few
cdr3_aa: ASSYGLAWGSGELF

v_call: TRBV5-1
clone_size: many
cdr3_aa: ASSLSQGITYEQY

v_call: TRBV30
clone_size: few
cdr3_aa: AWRAPNEQF

v_call: TRBV11-2
clone_size: many
cdr3_aa: ASSFGESSYNEQF

v_call: TRBV30
clone_size: -
cdr3_aa: AWSDWRWVQPQH

v_call: TRBV6-2/TRBV6-3
clone_size: many
cdr3_aa: ASSYSAPRGHEQF